The clone carrying this TCR beta chain showed up just a few times. Its specificity is unknown. These data come from a study of neurological immune-mediated disorders. Study-wide results and limits: Phylogenetic analysis grouped 18 of 34 multiple sclerosis patients' repertoires together, suggesting a possible repertoire signature.

5'RACE with 10-nucleotide random UMIs generated the cDNA. One entry per CDR3 protein results from TCRdb running MiXCR on the 5' RACE reads. This table holds tens of thousands of distinct CDR3 sequences, around 4.6% found once. V was trimmed by 3 bases and J by 1 base, leaving 8 bases between them. Germline loops: CDR1 SGHVS, CDR2 FQNEAQ. This CDR3 contains 14 residues. This receptor was obtained from a woman younger than 45 with multiple sclerosis. V usage is TRBV7-8 and J usage is TRBJ2-3; no firm D call. The material sequenced was PBMCs. CDR3 protein: CASSFRTGTDTQYF. CDR3 bases: TGTGCCAGCAGCTTCCGGACGGGCACAGATACGCAGTATTTT.